This T cell receptor beta chain was found in a study of blood T cell repertoires in COVID-19 (TCRdb year 2020). Regarding the research as a whole: Samples covering the acute and convalescent phases of COVID-19 were provided by collaborators in the United States, Italy and Spain. Where available, HLA class I and class II types were obtained from metadata supplied by the sample provider rather than from assay-based typing. The prospective study material was composed of cDNA or gDNA derived from T cells, B-cell-depleted T cells, or PBMCs. Sample metadata almost always included a de-identified subject ID, COVID-19 status, age in years and sex. A freely available public database, intended as a resource for researchers studying the immune response to SARS-CoV-2, is where the repertoires were released. The samples were drawn from two sources: the first 160 participants of the ongoing ImmuneRACE study, and 1,000 to 1,500 subjects contributed by 6 global collaborators. Deeply sampled blood TCRbeta repertoires from subjects exposed to, actively infected with, or recovered from COVID-19 were included in the dataset.

TCRbeta CDR3 regions were amplified from genomic DNA by means of the immunoSEQ Assay, a bias-controlled multiplex PCR. The study's processing was this. Within the assay, amplification of reference gene primers was used to estimate how many nucleated cells each sample contained. To quantify the absolute abundance of each unique TCRbeta CDR3 rearrangement, sequence reads were collapsed and filtered. Productive Simpson clonality was computed per sample as the square root of Simpson's diversity index over productive rearrangements. What TCRdb holds here is the immuneACCESS table cut down to in-frame rearrangements. Part of the clones is not present; checked against another copy, under half of the missing clones reflect an unresolved V gene, and the others are unexplained. V, J and clone size are taken as reported in that table, and D and trimming were inferred from the DNA itself. The sample table contains around 150,000 clones; only one count was recorded for about 85% of them. The biggest ten clones account for about 3.5% of the sample.

Broad study findings and their caveats: How much clinical and demographic metadata was included differed by source and by participant, and the metadata was provided uncurated.

The CDR1 and CDR2 encoded by the germline V gene are KGHDR and SFDVKD. The CDR3 covers 14 residues, taking in both the cysteine and the phenylalanine. Only the CDR3 part of the read is kept: 42 bases, read in frame from the first base. V loses 3 bases, J loses 8 bases, and the germline ends lie 15 bases apart. Collaborating institutions collected whole blood in K2EDTA tubes following their own protocols. For TCRbeta analysis, collaborators shipped samples as frozen whole blood, isolated PBMCs, or DNA extracted from either of those sample types. Comment on this clone: The specificity of this receptor is unknown. No much larger clone is present one base from it, and per-base qualities are unavailable.

The TCR originated in a human donor with acute or convalescent COVID-19. The donor label of this sample is uncertain. What was sequenced was peripheral blood. The rearranged chain carries TRBV24-1 and TRBJ1-2, and possibly TRBD1, on 5 matching bases. The CDR3 reads as follows: CATSDGGGQVGYTF. The DNA sequence follows: TGTGCCACCAGTGATGGGGGAGGGCAAGTGGGCTACACCTTC.